A selection of T cell receptor beta chains follows, all from one sample in a study of cytomegalovirus exposure and HLA in healthy donors. Libraries were prepared by immunoSEQ multiplex PCR; TCRdb keeps only in-frame clonotypes and omits some of them. This sample contains some 76,000 clones. The specimen was PBMCs. The receptors derive from a female donor in good health and CMV-seropositive. CDR3s include the opening cysteine and the closing phenylalanine or tryptophan. A D gene is named only where the DNA matches it firmly.

j_call d_call v_call cdr3_nt cdr3_aa
TRBJ2-3 TRBD2 TRBV5-1 TGCGCCAGCAGTCCGGGAGGGCTAGCGGGGACAGATACGCAGTATTTT CASSPGGLAGTDTQYF
TRBJ2-5 TRBD1 TRBV2 TGTGCCACATATGGACCCGGGACAGTACAAGAGACCCAGTACTTC CATYGPGTVQETQYF
TRBJ1-1 - TRBV4-3 TGCGCCAGCAGCCAAGATTTGATTTGGACCGCAGGGGTGAACACTGAAGCTTTCTTT CASSQDLIWTAGVNTEAFF
TRBJ2-1 TRBD2 TRBV5-4 TGTGCCAGCAGCCTCGGACTAGCGGGAGGGCAAGATGAGCAGTTCTTC CASSLGLAGGQDEQFF
TRBJ2-3 TRBD1 TRBV28 TGTGCCAGCAGTGCCCCGGACAGGCTCACAGATACGCAGTATTTT CASSAPDRLTDTQYF
TRBJ2-1 TRBD1 TRBV5-1 TGCGCCAGCAGCCCTCGGGACAGGGGGCTAAATGAGCAGTTCTTC CASSPRDRGLNEQFF
TRBJ2-7 - TRBV7-2 TGTGCCAGCAGCTTAGCTCCCAACGAGCAGTACTTC CASSLAPNEQYF
TRBJ2-1 - TRBV29-1 TGCAGCGTCGTCGCGACTCATACTTACAATGAGCAGTTCTTC CSVVATHTYNEQFF
TRBJ1-1 - TRBV6-5 TGTGCCAGCGCCACCGGTTTGAACACTGAAGCTTTCTTT CASATGLNTEAFF
TRBJ1-1 TRBD1 TRBV6-5 TGTGCCAGCAGTCCCGGGACAGGGGTCGCTGAAGCTTTCTTT CASSPGTGVAEAFF
TRBJ2-2 - TRBV9 TGTGCCAGCAGCGTAGGGCAGGGGAGCGCCGGGGAGCTGTTTTTT CASSVGQGSAGELFF
TRBJ1-1 - TRBV29-1 TGCAGCGTTGCCGGGATAAACACTGAAGCTTTCTTT CSVAGINTEAFF
TRBJ1-1 - TRBV27 TGTGCCAGCAGTTTAAGTGGTGCGGGCACTGAAGCTTTCTTT CASSLSGAGTEAFF
TRBJ2-5 TRBD1 TRBV7-2 TGTGCCAGCAGCCAACAGACAGGGGTAGAGACCCAGTACTTC CASSQQTGVETQYF
TRBJ1-6 TRBD1 TRBV6-5 TGTGCCAGCAGTTCCCGGACAGGGGTGCATTCACCCCTCCACTTT CASSSRTGVHSPLHF
TRBJ1-3 - TRBV30 TGTGCCTGGAGCGTCAGGACAGCCGACTCTCGAAACACCATATATTTT CAWSVRTADSRNTIYF
TRBJ1-2 - TRBV18 TGTGCCAGCTCACTGGACGGGATGGGAGGTGGCTACACCTTC CASSLDGMGGGYTF
TRBJ1-2 - TRBV6-1 TGTGCCAGCAGTGAAAACAGGAATAACTATGGCTACACCTTC CASSENRNNYGYTF
TRBJ2-7 - TRBV5-1 TGCGCCAGCAGCTTTCGGGCGGGGCCCTACGAGCAGTACTTC CASSFRAGPYEQYF
TRBJ1-1 TRBD1 TRBV5-4 TGTGCCAGCAGCTTGGGAGTAGGGGGCCCCACTGAAGCTTTCTTT CASSLGVGGPTEAFF
TRBJ1-6 TRBD1 TRBV4-3 TGCGCCAGCAGCCTTTCCGGGACAGGGGAAGATTCACCCCTCCACTTT CASSLSGTGEDSPLHF
TRBJ1-5 TRBD1 TRBV4-3 TGCGCCAGCAGCCAGAACCGGGACAGAAAAAACCCACCCCCACCCCCTCAGCATTTT CASSQNRDRKNPPPPPQHF
TRBJ1-3 TRBD1 TRBV7-9 TGTGCCAGCAGCCGGGGACAGGTCTCTGGAAACACCATATATTTT CASSRGQVSGNTIYF
TRBJ1-4 TRBD1 TRBV18 TGTGCCAGCTCACCCCGGGACAGGGCAGAAGAAAAACTGTTTTTT CASSPRDRAEEKLFF
TRBJ1-1 TRBD1 TRBV10-3 TGTGCCATCAGTGTAACCGGGACAGGGGACACTGAAGCTTTCTTT CAISVTGTGDTEAFF
TRBJ2-1 - TRBV29-1 TGCAGCGTGACGAGGGGAACCGGGAGCTCCTACAATGAGCAGTTCTTC CSVTRGTGSSYNEQFF
TRBJ2-7 - TRBV9 TGTGCCAGCAGCGCCTCCTTAGCCGTAGGCTACGAGCAGTACTTC CASSASLAVGYEQYF
TRBJ2-7 TRBD1 TRBV10-1 TGCGCCAGCAGTGGGTCAGGGGGCGAGCAGTACTTC CASSGSGGEQYF
TRBJ1-2 - TRBV7-9 TGTGCCAGCAGCCTATCAACAGGGTCCGCTGGCTACACCTTC CASSLSTGSAGYTF
TRBJ1-2 TRBD1 TRBV18 TGTGCCAGCTCACCCCAAAGGGGGCTTACGGCTGGCTACACCTTC CASSPQRGLTAGYTF
TRBJ2-1 TRBD2 TRBV6-4 TGTGCCAGCAGCCCCGGGACTAGCGGGAACCATGAGCAGTTCTTC CASSPGTSGNHEQFF
TRBJ2-5 - TRBV5-8 TGTGCCAGCAGCTTCGGAGAGACCCAGTACTTC CASSFGETQYF
TRBJ2-1 TRBD2 TRBV29-1 TGCAGCGTTGAAAAACTAGCGGGAGCAATCAATGAGCAGTTCTTC CSVEKLAGAINEQFF
TRBJ2-5 - TRBV7-2 TGTGCCAGCAGCTTAGTGACAGCGAGAGCCCGCATACAGACCCAGTACTTC CASSLVTARARIQTQYF
TRBJ1-2 TRBD1 TRBV18 TGTGCCAGCTCACCCTTTAGTGGGACAGAAAGCTATGGCTACACCTTC CASSPFSGTESYGYTF
TRBJ1-1 - TRBV5-4 TGTGCCAGCAGCCCGAACACACTGGCGGGCACTGAAGCTTTCTTT CASSPNTLAGTEAFF
TRBJ1-4 - TRBV4-3 TGCGCCAGCAGCCAAGGGGGAGCAACTAATGAAAAACTGTTTTTT CASSQGGATNEKLFF
TRBJ1-1 - TRBV9 TGTGCCAGCAGCGTAGATGGGGGGGCGTCGGACACTGAAGCTTTCTTT CASSVDGGASDTEAFF
TRBJ1-4 - TRBV7-9 TGTGCCAGCATCATTAATGAAAAACTGTTTTTT CASIINEKLFF